These 5 T cell receptor beta chains came from one sample sequenced in a study of spatial heterogeneity in lung cancer. TCRdb passed the 5' RACE reads through MiXCR, listing each CDR3 protein once. Found here are tens of thousands of distinct CDR3 sequences, about 13% of them singletons; the top ten hold around three fifths. Specified time point: sample taken at primary tumor resection. The starting material was PBMCs, obtained at surgery. Receptor source: a male donor with early-stage non-small cell lung cancer.

This clonotype was found many times. The rearrangement uses TRBV28 and TRBJ2-1, with D hard to call. The CDR3 runs 15 residues. V lost 6 bases to trimming and J lost 0 bases, with 12 bases between them. Per the germline V gene, CDR1 is MDHEN and CDR2 is SYDVKM. The CDR3 reads CASRVDSSSYNEQFF. The CDR3 DNA follows: TGTGCCAGCAGGGTTGACTCGAGCTCCTACAATGAGCAGTTCTTC.

This clonotype showed up just a few times. The chain combines TRBV11-2 with TRBJ2-1; TRBD2 might be the D (5 bases). The CDR3 spans 16 residues. Germline lookup yields CDR1 SGHAT and CDR2 FQNNGV. V lost 0 bases to trimming and J lost 5 bases, with 14 bases between them. The CDR3 reads CASSLDGDGSHNEQFF. The CDR3 nucleotides read TGTGCCAGCAGCTTAGACGGGGATGGGAGCCACAATGAGCAGTTCTTC.

As concerns this clonotype: It may be a read error: a sequence one base away is much more abundant. V is TRBV27 and J is TRBJ1-2, with D perhaps matching TRBD1 (5 bases). The CDR3 is 18 residues long. Germline V lookup: CDR1 MNHEY, CDR2 SMNVEV (reference sequence). The CDR3 here is CASSNPPAGSSTNYDYTF. For the CDR3, the DNA is TGTGCCAGCAGTAACCCCCCGGCAGGGTCTTCCACTAACTATGACTACACCTTC.

This clonotype was recorded a few times. Written as DNA, the CDR3 is TGCAGTGCTGGGACACTAGCGGGGGGGCCTAACTACAATGAGCAGTTCTTC. It yields the protein CSAGTLAGGPNYNEQFF. The chain combines TRBV20-1 with TRBJ2-1; 13 bases line up with TRBD2. V shed 5 bases and J 3 bases; nucleotides not matched to a gene: 10. The CDR3 contains 17 residues. The germline gives CDR1 DFQATT, CDR2 SNEGSKA (reference sequence).

This clonotype was picked up a small number of times. This chain connects TRBV27 to TRBJ2-3, with TRBD2 as a possible D gene (5 bases). Per the germline V gene, CDR1 is MNHEY and CDR2 is SMNVEV (reference sequence). This CDR3 is 14 amino acids long. Between the trimmed V and J ends, which lost 5 bases and 4 bases, there was a span of 13 bases. The chain's CDR3 is CASSPTGIADTQYF. Here the CDR3 DNA reads TGTGCCAGCAGTCCAACGGGGATAGCAGATACGCAGTATTTT.